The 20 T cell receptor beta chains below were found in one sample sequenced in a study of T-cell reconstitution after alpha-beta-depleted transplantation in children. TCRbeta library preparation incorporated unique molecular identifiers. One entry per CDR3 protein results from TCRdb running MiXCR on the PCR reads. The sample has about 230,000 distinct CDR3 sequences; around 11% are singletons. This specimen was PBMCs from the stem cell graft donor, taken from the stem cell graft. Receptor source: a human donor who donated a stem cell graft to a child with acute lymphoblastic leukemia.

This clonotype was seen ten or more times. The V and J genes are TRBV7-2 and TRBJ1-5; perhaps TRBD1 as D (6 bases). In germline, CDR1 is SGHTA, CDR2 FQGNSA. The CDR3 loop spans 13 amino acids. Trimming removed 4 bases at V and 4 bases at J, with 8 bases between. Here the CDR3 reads CASSSDRNQPQHF. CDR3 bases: TGTGCCAGCAGCTCAGACAGGAATCAGCCCCAGCATTTT.

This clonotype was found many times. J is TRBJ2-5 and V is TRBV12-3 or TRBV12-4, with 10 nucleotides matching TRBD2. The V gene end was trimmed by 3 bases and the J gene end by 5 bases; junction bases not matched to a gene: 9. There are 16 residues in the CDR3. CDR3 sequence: CASSFSSAGGAETQYF. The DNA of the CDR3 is TGTGCCAGCAGTTTCTCTTCAGCGGGAGGGGCCGAGACCCAGTACTTC.

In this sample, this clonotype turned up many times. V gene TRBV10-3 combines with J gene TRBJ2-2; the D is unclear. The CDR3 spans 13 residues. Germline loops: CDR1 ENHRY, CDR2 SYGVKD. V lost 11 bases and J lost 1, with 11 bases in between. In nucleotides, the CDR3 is TGTGCCGCTGGGCGAGAGAACACCGGGGAGCTGTTTTTT. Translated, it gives CAAGRENTGELFF.

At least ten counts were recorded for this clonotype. The DNA of the CDR3 is TGTGCCAGCAGCCAAGGCCTAGCGGGGGGTCAAAATGAGCAGTTCTTC. Encoded protein: CASSQGLAGGQNEQFF. The chain recombines TRBV3-1 with TRBJ2-1, with 11 bases fitting TRBD2. CDR1 is LGHDT, CDR2 YNNKEL, per germline (reference sequence). Unmatched junction bases numbered 6, after V lost 1 base and J lost 7 bases. This CDR3 has 16 amino acids.

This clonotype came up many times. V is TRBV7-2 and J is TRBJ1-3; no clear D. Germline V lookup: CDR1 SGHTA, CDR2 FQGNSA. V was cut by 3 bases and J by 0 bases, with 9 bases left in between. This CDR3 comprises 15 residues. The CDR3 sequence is CASSFQTGSGNTIYF. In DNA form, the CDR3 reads TGTGCCAGCAGCTTCCAGACTGGCTCTGGAAACACCATATATTTT.

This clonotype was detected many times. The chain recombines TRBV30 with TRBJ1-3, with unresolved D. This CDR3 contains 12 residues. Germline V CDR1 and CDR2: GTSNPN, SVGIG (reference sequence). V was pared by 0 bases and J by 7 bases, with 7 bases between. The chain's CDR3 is CAWSVGYNTIYF. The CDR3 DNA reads TGTGCCTGGAGTGTAGGCTACAACACCATATATTTT.

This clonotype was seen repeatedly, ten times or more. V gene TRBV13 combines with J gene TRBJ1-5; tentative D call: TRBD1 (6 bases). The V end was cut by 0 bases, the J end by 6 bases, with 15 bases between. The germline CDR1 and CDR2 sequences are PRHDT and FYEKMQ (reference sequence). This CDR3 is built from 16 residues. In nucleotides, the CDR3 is TGTGCCAGCAGCTTAGGCCGGGGGGGCGCGGGTCAGCCCCAGCATTTT. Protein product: CASSLGRGGAGQPQHF.

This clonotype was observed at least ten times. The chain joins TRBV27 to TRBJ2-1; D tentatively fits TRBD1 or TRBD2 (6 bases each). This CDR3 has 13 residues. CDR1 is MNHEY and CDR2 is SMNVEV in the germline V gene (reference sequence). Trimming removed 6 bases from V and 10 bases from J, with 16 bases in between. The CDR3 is CASRPGGWGEQFF. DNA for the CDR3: TGTGCCAGCAGACCCGGGGGCTGGGGGGAGCAGTTCTTC.

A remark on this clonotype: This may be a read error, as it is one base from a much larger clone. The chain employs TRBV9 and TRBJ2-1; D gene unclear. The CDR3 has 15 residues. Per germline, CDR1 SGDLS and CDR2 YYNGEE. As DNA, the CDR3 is TGTGCCAGCAGCGTAGGCCGTGGGTCCTACACTGAGCAGTTCTTC. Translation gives CASSVGRGSYTEQFF.

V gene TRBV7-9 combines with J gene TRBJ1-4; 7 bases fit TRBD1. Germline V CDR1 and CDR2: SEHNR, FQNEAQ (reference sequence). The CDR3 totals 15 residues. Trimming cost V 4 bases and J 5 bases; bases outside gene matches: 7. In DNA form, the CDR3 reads TGTGCCAGCAGCTCCCCGGGACAGCCCAATGAAAAACTGTTTTTT. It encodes CASSSPGQPNEKLFF.

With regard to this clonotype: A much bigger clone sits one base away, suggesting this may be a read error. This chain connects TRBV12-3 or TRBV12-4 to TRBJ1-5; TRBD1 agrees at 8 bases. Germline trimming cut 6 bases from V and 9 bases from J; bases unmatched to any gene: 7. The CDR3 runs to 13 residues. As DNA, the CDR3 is TGTGCCAGCAGCCAGGGGGCTCCCCGGCCCCAGCATTTT. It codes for CASSQGAPRPQHF.

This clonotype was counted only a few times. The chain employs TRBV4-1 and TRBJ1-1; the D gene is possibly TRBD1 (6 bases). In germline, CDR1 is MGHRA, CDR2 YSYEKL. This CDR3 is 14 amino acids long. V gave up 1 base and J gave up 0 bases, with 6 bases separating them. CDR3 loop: CASSQAGVNTEAFF. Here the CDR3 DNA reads TGCGCCAGCAGCCAAGCAGGGGTGAACACTGAAGCTTTCTTT.

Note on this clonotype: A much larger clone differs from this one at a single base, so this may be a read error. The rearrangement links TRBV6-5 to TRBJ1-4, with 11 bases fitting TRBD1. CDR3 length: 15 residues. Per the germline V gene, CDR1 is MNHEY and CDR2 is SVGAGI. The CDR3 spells CASSYSGQGAETLFF. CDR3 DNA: TGTGCCAGCAGTTACTCCGGACAGGGGGCCGAAACACTGTTTTTT.

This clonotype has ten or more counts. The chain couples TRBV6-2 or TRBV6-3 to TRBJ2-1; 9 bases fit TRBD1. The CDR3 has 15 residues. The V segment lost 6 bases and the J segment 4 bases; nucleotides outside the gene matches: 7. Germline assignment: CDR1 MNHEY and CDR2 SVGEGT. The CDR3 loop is CASSPDRGIYNEQFF. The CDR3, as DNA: TGTGCCAGCAGCCCGGACAGGGGAATATACAATGAGCAGTTCTTC.

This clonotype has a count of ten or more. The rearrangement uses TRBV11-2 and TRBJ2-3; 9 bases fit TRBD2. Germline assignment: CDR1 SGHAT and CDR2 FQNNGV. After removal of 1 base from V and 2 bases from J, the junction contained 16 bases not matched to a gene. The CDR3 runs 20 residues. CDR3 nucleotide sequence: TGTGCCAGCAGCTTAGGTCGCGGGAGGGCCCCCTTCAGTCCCACAGATACGCAGTATTTT. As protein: CASSLGRGRAPFSPTDTQYF.

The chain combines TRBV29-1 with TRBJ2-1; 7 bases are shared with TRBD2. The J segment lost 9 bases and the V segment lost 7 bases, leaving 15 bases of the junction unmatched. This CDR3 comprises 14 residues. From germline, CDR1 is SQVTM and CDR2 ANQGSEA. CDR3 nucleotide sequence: TGCAGCGCCCTATCGGGGAGGGCCCATCGTGAGCAGTTCTTC. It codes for CSALSGRAHREQFF.

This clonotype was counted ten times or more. CDR3 in DNA: TGTGCCAGCAGTGAAGCAGGGAACTATGGCTACACCTTC. Its protein product is CASSEAGNYGYTF. The chain uses TRBV6-1 and TRBJ1-2; D call uncertain. V lost 0 bases, J lost 2 bases, and 4 bases lay in between. This CDR3 is built from 13 residues. Germline CDR1 reads MNHNS; CDR2 reads SASEGT.

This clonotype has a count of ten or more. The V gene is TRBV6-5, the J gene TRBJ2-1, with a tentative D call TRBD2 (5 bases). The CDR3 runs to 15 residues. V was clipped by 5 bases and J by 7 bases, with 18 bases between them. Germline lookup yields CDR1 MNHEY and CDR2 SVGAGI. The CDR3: CASSRLLTTGNEQFF. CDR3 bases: TGTGCCAGCAGTCGATTATTGACAACGGGGAATGAGCAGTTCTTC.

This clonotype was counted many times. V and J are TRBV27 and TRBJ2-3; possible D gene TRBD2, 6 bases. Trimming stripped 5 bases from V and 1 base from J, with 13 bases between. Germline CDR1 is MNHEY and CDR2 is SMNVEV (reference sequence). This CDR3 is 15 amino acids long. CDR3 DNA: TGTGCCAGCAGTCGCCCGGGACTTCGCACAGATACGCAGTATTTT. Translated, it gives CASSRPGLRTDTQYF.

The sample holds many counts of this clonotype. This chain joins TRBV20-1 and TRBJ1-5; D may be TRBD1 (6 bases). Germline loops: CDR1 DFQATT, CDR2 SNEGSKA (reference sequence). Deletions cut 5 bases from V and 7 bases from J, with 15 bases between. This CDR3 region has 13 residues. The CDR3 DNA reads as TGCAGTGCTTCACAGGGACGGGGACAGCCCCAGCATTTT. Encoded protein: CSASQGRGQPQHF.